The present T cell receptor (beta chain) was sequenced within a study of T cell repertoires in cytomegalovirus infection. Study background: Alongside well-studied HLA-B-restricted CMV epitopes, recently identified HLA-C-restricted CMV epitopes were also used. Indications of both CMV infection and matching HLA type were provided by public TCR beta signatures. Notes on the study in general: CMV carriers having the relevant HLA were flagged by cumulative public TCR beta family frequency. The ex vivo response was dominated by HLA-C-restricted CMV-specific TCR beta clonotypes.

This clonotype turned up a few times. What it recognizes is unknown. The germline gives CDR1 SNHLY, CDR2 FYNNEI. The CDR3 is 14 residues long. The V and J ends lost 5 bases and 0 bases respectively, with 10 bases between them. MiXCR was run by TCRdb on the reads, yielding one entry per CDR3 protein. The table has around 900,000 distinct CDR3 sequences, about a third seen once. This sequence was found in a human donor in good health (CMV status not recorded). Some clones in this sample may be carry-over from other donors' samples. The sequences come from cultured CD8+ T cells from PBMCs, collected from culture after CMV antigen stimulation. The V call is TRBV2, the J call TRBJ1-2, with D uncertain. CDR3 residues: CASSSLRANYGYTF. The DNA of the CDR3 is TGTGCCAGCAGTTCTCTTAGAGCTAACTATGGCTACACCTTC.